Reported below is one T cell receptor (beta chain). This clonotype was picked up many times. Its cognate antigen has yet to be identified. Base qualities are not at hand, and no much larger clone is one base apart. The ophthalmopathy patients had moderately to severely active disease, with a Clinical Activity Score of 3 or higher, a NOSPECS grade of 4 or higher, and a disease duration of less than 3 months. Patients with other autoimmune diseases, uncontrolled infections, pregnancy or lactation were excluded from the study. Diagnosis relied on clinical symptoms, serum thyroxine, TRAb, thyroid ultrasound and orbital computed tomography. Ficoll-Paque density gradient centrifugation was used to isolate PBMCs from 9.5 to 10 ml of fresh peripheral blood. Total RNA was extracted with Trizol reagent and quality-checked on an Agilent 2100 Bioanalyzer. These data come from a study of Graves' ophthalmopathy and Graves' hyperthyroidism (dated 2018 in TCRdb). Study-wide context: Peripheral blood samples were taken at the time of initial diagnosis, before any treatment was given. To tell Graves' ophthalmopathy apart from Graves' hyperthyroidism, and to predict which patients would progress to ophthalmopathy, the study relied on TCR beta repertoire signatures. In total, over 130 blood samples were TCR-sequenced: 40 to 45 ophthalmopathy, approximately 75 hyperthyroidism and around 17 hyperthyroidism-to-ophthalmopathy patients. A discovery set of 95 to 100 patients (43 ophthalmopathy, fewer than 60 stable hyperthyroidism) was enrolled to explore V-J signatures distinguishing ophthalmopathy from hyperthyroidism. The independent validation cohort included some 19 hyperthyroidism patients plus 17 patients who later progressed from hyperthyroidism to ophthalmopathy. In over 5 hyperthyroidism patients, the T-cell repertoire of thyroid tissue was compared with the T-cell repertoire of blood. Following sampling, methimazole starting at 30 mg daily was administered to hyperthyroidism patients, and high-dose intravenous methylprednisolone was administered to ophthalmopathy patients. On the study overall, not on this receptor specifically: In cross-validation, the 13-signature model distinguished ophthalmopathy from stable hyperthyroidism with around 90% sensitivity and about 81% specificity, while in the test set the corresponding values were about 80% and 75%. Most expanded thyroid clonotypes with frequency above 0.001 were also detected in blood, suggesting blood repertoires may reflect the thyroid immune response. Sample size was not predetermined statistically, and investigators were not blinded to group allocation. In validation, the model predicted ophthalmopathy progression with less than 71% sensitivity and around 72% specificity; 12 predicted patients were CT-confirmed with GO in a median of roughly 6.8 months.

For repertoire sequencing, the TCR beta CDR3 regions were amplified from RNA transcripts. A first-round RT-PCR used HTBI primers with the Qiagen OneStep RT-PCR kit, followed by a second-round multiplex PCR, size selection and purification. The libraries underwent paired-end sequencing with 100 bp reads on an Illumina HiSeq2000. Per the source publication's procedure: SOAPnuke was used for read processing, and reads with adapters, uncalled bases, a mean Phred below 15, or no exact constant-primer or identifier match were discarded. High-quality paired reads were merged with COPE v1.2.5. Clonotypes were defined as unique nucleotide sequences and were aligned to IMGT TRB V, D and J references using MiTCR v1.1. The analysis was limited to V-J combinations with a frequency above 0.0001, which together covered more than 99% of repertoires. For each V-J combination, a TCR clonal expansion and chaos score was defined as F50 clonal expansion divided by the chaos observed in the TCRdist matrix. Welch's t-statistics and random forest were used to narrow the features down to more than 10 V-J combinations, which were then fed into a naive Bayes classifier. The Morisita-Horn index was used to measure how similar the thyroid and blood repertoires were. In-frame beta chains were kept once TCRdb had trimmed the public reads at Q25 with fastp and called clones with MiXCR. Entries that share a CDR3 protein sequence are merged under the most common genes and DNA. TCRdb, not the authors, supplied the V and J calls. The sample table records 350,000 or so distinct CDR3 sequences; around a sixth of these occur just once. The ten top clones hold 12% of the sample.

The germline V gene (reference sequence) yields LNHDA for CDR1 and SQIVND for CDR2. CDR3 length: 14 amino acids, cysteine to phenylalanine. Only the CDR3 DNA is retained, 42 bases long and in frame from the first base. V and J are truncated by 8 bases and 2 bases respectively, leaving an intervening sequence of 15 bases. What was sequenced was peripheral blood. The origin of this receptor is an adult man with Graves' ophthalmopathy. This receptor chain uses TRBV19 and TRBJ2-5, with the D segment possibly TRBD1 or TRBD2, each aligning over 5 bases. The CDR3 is CASQKGRGQETQYF. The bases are TGTGCCAGTCAAAAGGGGCGAGGGCAAGAGACCCAGTACTTC.